Shown below are 15 T cell receptor beta chains from a single sample sequenced in a study of T-cell reconstitution after alpha-beta-depleted transplantation in children. Preparation of the TCRbeta library used unique molecular identifiers. TCRdb re-derived calls from the PCR reads in MiXCR, one entry per CDR3 protein. The sample shows about 360,000 distinct CDR3 sequences, about 14% of them seen only once. The sequencing used PBMCs, collected from the stem cell graft. Receptors originate from a human donor who donated a stem cell graft to a child with Fanconi anemia.

The chain employs TRBV10-2 and TRBJ1-2; 8 nucleotides line up with TRBD1. The germline CDR1 and CDR2 sequences are WSHSY and SAAADI. The V gene end was trimmed by 6 bases and the J gene end by 7 bases; junction bases not matched to a gene: 4. The CDR3 loop spans 12 amino acids. The CDR3 reads CASRDRGFGYTF. The CDR3 DNA reads TGCGCCAGCAGAGACAGGGGTTTTGGCTACACCTTC.

This clonotype was found a few times. The chain employs TRBV24-1 and TRBJ1-3, with TRBD1 matching over 7 bases. This CDR3 has 16 amino acids. Germline values: CDR1 KGHDR, CDR2 SFDVKD. Trimming at V came to 4 bases and at J to 2 bases, leaving 7 bases not matched to a gene. The CDR3: CATSDYDREAGNTIYF. The CDR3 nucleotides read TGTGCCACCAGTGACTATGACAGGGAGGCTGGAAACACCATATATTTT.

This clonotype occurred a few times. The chain joins TRBV5-1 to TRBJ2-3, with 9 bases matching TRBD1. Germline V gene data show CDR1 as SGHRS and CDR2 as YFSETQ. V was clipped by 4 bases and J by 0 bases; unmatched bases: 9. This CDR3 spans 17 amino acids. The CDR3 loop reads CASSPLDRGLSTDTQYF. CDR3 nucleotides: TGCGCCAGCAGCCCCCTGGACAGGGGCCTTAGCACAGATACGCAGTATTTT.

Only a few counts were recorded for this clonotype. The chain recombines TRBV23-1 with TRBJ2-4; D unclear. TRBV23-1 is given ORF status, its function remaining uncertain. Trimming cost V 2 bases and J 0 bases, with 17 bases left between them. The CDR3 length is 18 residues. CDR3 nucleotide sequence: TGCGCCAGCAGTCAAATCGCCAGTCCTCCTTTAGCCAAAAACATTCAGTACTTC. Residues: CASSQIASPPLAKNIQYF.

V and J are TRBV10-2 and TRBJ2-7; D gene uncertain. This CDR3 spans 14 amino acids. In germline, CDR1 is WSHSY, CDR2 SAAADI. Between the trimmed V and J ends, which lost 6 bases and 2 bases, there was a span of 14 bases. The CDR3 is CASRDHGVTYEQYF. CDR3 DNA: TGCGCCAGCAGGGATCATGGCGTAACCTACGAGCAGTACTTC.

Only a few counts were recorded for this clonotype. V gene TRBV10-3 combines with J gene TRBJ2-7; TRBD1 matches 8 bases. The V and J ends lost 3 bases and 5 bases, in that order; junction bases with no gene match: 9. Germline CDR1 is ENHRY and CDR2 is SYGVKD. This CDR3 contains 15 residues. CDR3 bases: TGTGCCATCAGTGATAGTGAGACAGGGGTGCACGAGCAGTACTTC. Its translation: CAISDSETGVHEQYF.

The gene calls are TRBV5-1 and TRBJ2-2; D is undetermined. With 4 bases removed from V and 4 bases from J, the gap between germline ends came to 11 bases. CDR1 and CDR2 (germline): SGHRS, YFSETQ. The CDR3 has 14 residues. The CDR3 DNA sequence: TGCGCCAGCAGCCGAGACGGATCCACCGGGGAGCTGTTTTTT. This encodes CASSRDGSTGELFF.

In this sample, this clonotype turned up a few times. The chain recombines TRBV2 with TRBJ2-1; perhaps TRBD1 as D (5 bases). Germline V gene data show CDR1 as SNHLY and CDR2 as FYNNEI. The ends were cut back, 6 bases at V and 6 bases at J, with 18 bases in the middle. The CDR3 covers 15 residues. The CDR3 DNA reads as TGTGCCAGCAGCCGAGAGGCAGGGCGAGGCAATGAGCAGTTCTTC. This encodes CASSREAGRGNEQFF.

This clonotype appeared a few times. The V gene is TRBV7-7, the J gene TRBJ1-3; tentative D call: TRBD1 (5 bases). Per germline, CDR1 SSHAT and CDR2 FNYEAQ (reference sequence). The CDR3 extends over 16 amino acids. Trimming pared 0 bases from V and 0 bases from J, leaving 9 bases between. CDR3: CASSLAGPTSGNTIYF. For the CDR3, the DNA is TGTGCCAGCAGCTTAGCGGGACCGACCTCTGGAAACACCATATATTTT.

This clonotype was detected a few times. V is TRBV18 and J is TRBJ2-1; D is unclear. There are 17 residues in the CDR3. Germline CDR1 KGHSH, CDR2 LQKENI. V was trimmed by 0 bases and J by 7 bases, leaving 19 bases between them. DNA for the CDR3: TGTGCCAGCTCACCACCGGTCCCAGGCGTGGCGAGGAATGAGCAGTTCTTC. Protein product: CASSPPVPGVARNEQFF.

This clonotype turned up a few times. The chain combines TRBV4-1 with TRBJ1-6; no clear D gene. The CDR3 has 17 amino acids. Per the germline V gene, CDR1 is MGHRA and CDR2 is YSYEKL. Trimming pared 1 base from V and 1 base from J, leaving 11 bases between. The CDR3 loop is CASSQVIGRSYNSPLHF. Written as DNA, the CDR3 is TGCGCCAGCAGCCAAGTAATAGGTAGATCCTATAATTCACCCCTCCACTTT.

The chain couples TRBV11-2 to TRBJ2-2; D possibly corresponds to TRBD1 (5 bases). This CDR3 has 15 residues. The germline CDR1 and CDR2 sequences are SGHAT and FQNNGV. Deletions cut 5 bases from V and 3 bases from J, with 13 bases between. CDR3 nucleotides: TGTGCCAGCAGCCTAAACACAGGAGACACCGGGGAGCTGTTTTTT. Amino acids: CASSLNTGDTGELFF.

The CDR3 sequence is CASSKTSRGFSYEQYF. The CDR3 DNA follows: TGTGCCAGCAGCAAGACATCACGTGGATTCTCCTACGAGCAGTACTTC. This chain links TRBV7-6 with TRBJ2-7, with unresolved D. This CDR3 is 16 amino acids long. Germline assignment: CDR1 SGHVS and CDR2 FNYEAQ. Trimming pared 5 bases from V and 0 bases from J, leaving 17 bases between.

J is TRBJ2-1 and V is TRBV11-2; maybe TRBD2 (5 bases). Trimming removed 5 bases at V and 6 bases at J, with 11 bases between. Germline V gene data show CDR1 as SGHAT and CDR2 as FQNNGV. This CDR3 region has 13 residues. The CDR3 bases are TGTGCCAGCAGCGACGGACGGGGCAATGAGCAGTTCTTC. This gives the protein CASSDGRGNEQFF.

This clonotype was recorded at least ten times. This chain connects TRBV28 to TRBJ2-7; no clear D. The V gene lost 2 bases and the J gene lost 1 base, with 9 bases spanning the gap. The CDR3 loop spans 14 amino acids. Germline-derived CDR1 and CDR2 are MDHEN and SYDVKM. The CDR3 protein is CASSLDGSSYEQYV. The CDR3 DNA follows: TGTGCCAGCAGTTTAGACGGGTCTTCCTACGAGCAGTACGTC.